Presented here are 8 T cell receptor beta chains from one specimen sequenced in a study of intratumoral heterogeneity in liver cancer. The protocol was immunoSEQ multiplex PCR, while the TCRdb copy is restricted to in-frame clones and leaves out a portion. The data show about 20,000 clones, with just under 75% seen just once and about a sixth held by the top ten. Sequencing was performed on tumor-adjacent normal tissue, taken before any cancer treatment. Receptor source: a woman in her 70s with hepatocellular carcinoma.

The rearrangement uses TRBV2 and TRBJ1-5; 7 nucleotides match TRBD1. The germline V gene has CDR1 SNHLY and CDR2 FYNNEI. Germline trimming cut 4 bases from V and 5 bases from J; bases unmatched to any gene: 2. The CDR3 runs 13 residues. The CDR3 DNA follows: TGTGCCAGCAGTGGGGACAGTCATCAGCCCCAGCATTTT. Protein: CASSGDSHQPQHF.

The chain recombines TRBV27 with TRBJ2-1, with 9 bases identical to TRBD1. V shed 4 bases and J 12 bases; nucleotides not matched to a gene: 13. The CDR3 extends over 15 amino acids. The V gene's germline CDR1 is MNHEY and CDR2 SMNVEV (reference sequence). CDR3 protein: CASSSTGGLRFGQFF. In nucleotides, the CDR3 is TGTGCCAGCAGTTCTACAGGGGGCCTCCGGTTTGGGCAGTTCTTC.

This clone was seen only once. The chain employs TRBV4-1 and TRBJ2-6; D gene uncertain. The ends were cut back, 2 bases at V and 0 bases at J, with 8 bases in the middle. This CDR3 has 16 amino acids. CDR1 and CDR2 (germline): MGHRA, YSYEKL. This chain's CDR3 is CASSQLGNSGANVLTF. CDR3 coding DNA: TGCGCCAGCAGCCAATTAGGGAACTCTGGGGCCAACGTCCTGACTTTC.

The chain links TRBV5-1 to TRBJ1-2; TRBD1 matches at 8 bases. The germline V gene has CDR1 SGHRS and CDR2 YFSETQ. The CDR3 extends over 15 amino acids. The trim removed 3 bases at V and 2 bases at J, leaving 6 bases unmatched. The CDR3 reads CASSSTRTGNYGYTF. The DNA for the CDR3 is TGCGCCAGCAGCTCCACCAGGACAGGGAACTATGGCTACACCTTC.

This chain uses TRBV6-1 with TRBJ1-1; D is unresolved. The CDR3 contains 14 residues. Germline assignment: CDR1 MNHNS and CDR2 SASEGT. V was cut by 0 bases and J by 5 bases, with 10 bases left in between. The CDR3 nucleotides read TGTGCCAGCAGTGAAGCTAGCGGAGGTACTGAAGCTTTCTTT. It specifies CASSEASGGTEAFF.

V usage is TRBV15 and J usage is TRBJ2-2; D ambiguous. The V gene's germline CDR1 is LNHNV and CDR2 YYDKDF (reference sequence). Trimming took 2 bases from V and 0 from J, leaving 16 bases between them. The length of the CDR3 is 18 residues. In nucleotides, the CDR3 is TGTGCCACCAGCAGAACCAATTATCGCCTATCGAACACCGGGGAGCTGTTTTTT. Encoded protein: CATSRTNYRLSNTGELFF.

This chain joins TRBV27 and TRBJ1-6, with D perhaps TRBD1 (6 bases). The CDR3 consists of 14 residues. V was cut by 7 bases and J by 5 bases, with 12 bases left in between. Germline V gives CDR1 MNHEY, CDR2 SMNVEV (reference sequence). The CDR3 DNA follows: TGTGCCAGCACCCAAGACAGGAATAATTCACCCCTCCACTTT. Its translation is CASTQDRNNSPLHF.

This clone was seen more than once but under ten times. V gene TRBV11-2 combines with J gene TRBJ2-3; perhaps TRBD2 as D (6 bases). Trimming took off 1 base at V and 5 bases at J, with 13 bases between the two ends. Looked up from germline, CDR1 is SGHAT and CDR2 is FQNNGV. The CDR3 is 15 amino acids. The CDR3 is CASSLVGRRVDTQYF. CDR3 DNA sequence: TGTGCCAGCAGCTTAGTCGGGAGACGAGTAGATACGCAGTATTTT.